This entry describes one TCR beta chain. The antigen is not known. Sequencing used immunoSEQ v3.0 at survey level. Only in-frame clones appear in the TCRdb table, and some are missing; sequencing was by immunoSEQ multiplex PCR. The table lists over 30,000 clones, roughly 74% of them singletons. These data come from a study of long-term antiretroviral therapy in people with HIV. Everyone in the study who had HIV was treated in the United States. The CDR3 contains 15 residues. The V and J ends lost 1 base and 2 bases respectively, with 12 bases between them. CDR1 SGHDT and CDR2 YYEEEE come from the germline V gene. Notes on the study in general: Missing from the dataset were any data on ART adherence, viral resistance or therapy changes.

The sample in question was unsorted PBMCs, obtained 3 years after starting antiretroviral therapy. The source is a man aged 50 or older with HIV. V gene TRBV5-6 combines with J gene TRBJ2-5; possibly TRBD1 for D (5 bases). The DNA for the CDR3 is TGTGCCAGCAGCTTGATAGGGGTGGGACAAGAGACCCAGTACTTC. Amino acids: CASSLIGVGQETQYF.